This note documents a single T cell receptor beta chain sequence. Antigen: not known. From germline, CDR1 is SGHRS and CDR2 YFSETQ. The ends lost 6 bases at V and 4 bases at J; junction bases unmatched: 9. CDR3 length: 14 amino acids. The source of the sample is a study of cytomegalovirus exposure and HLA in healthy donors. With 60 Vbeta and 13 Jbeta primers, the PCR was carried out. Profiled with immunoSEQ multiplex PCR; TCRdb holds only in-frame clones, not every one. The sample yields some 200,000 clones, 65% to 90% seen once. Whole-study results and caveats: Excluded were some V segments that proved indistinguishable, including TRBV6-2 and TRBV6-3.

Sequenced input: PBMCs. This chain links TRBV5-1 with TRBJ1-2; 7 bases agree with TRBD1. The clonotype comes from a girl under 18 in good health and CMV-seronegative. The CDR3 loop is CASTMTAGGYGYTF. The CDR3 coding sequence is TGCGCCAGCACTATGACCGCAGGGGGCTATGGCTACACCTTC.